The TCR beta chain under discussion was sequenced for a study of shared clonotypes between healthy human individuals. It was CD45RO-negative cells, positively selected for CCR7, that made up naive CD8 cells, with terminally differentiated effector memory CD45RA+ cells excluded. Per the original methods: With immunoSEQ giving junction-only sequences and no quality scores, filtering differed. Clones were read by immunoSEQ multiplex PCR, and TCRdb kept only the in-frame ones, dropping some. V and J calls and clone size come straight from that table; D and trimming were deduced from the DNA. Of around 1.9 million clones detected, 80% to 95% appear once; the ten largest clones hold roughly 1.7%. The length of the CDR3 is 16 residues. Germline V CDR1 and CDR2: SEHNR, FQNEAQ (reference sequence). Trimming took 5 bases from V and 0 from J, leaving 14 bases between them.

This TCR came from a man between 18 and 29 years old in good health. Some clones in this sample may be carry-over from other donors' samples. Sequencing input: naive CD8+ T cells from PBMCs. The chain employs TRBV7-9 and TRBJ2-1; D unresolved. The CDR3 nucleotides read TGTGCCAGCAGCCCCCCAACAGCGAGCTCCTACAATGAGCAGTTCTTC. Residues: CASSPPTASSYNEQFF.